The rows below give T cell receptor beta chains drawn from one sample of a study of blood T cell repertoires in COVID-19. Generated by immunoSEQ multiplex PCR, the TCRdb table keeps only in-frame clones and is missing some. The sample records about 150,000 clones, about 88% being singletons. Material for sequencing was peripheral blood. Receptors were obtained from a woman in her 70s with acute or convalescent COVID-19. Both conserved end residues are part of each CDR3. The order of the fields is V gene, clone size, D gene, J gene, CDR3 DNA, CDR3 protein. A D gene is named only where the DNA matches it firmly. Not all rows give a size; the values are once, few, many and, for expanded clones, a class.

v_gene: TRBV7-8; abundance: -; d_gene: -; j_gene: TRBJ2-7; CDR3nt: TGTGCCAGCAGCTTAGACAGGAGCTCCTACGAGCAGTACTTC; CDR3aa: CASSLDRSSYEQYF
v_gene: TRBV18; abundance: -; d_gene: -; j_gene: TRBJ2-3; CDR3nt: TGTGCCAGCTCACCAGAGGCAGATACGCAGTATTTT; CDR3aa: CASSPEADTQYF
v_gene: TRBV9; abundance: -; d_gene: -; j_gene: TRBJ2-1; CDR3nt: TGTGCCAGCAGCGTAGCCGGGACACTCTACAATGAGCAGTTCTTC; CDR3aa: CASSVAGTLYNEQFF
v_gene: TRBV7-2; abundance: -; d_gene: TRBD2; j_gene: TRBJ2-5; CDR3nt: TGTGCCAGCAGCCCCCGCGCGGGGGGGACGGAGACCCAGTACTTC; CDR3aa: CASSPRAGGTETQYF
v_gene: TRBV19; abundance: -; d_gene: -; j_gene: TRBJ1-5; CDR3nt: TGTGCCAGTAGAGTGGGGGCTTATAGCAATCAGCCCCAGCATTTT; CDR3aa: CASRVGAYSNQPQHF
v_gene: TRBV4-1; abundance: -; d_gene: -; j_gene: TRBJ2-1; CDR3nt: TGCGCCAGCAGCCGACAGAGGTGGAATGAGCAGTTCTTC; CDR3aa: CASSRQRWNEQFF
v_gene: TRBV6-5; abundance: -; d_gene: -; j_gene: TRBJ1-6; CDR3nt: TGTGCCAGCAGTTTGATCATAGGGGGTAATTCACCCCTCCACTTT; CDR3aa: CASSLIIGGNSPLHF
v_gene: TRBV5-6; abundance: -; d_gene: -; j_gene: TRBJ1-3; CDR3nt: TGTGCCAGCAGCCCCTCCGTCCTATCGGGAAACACCATATATTTT; CDR3aa: CASSPSVLSGNTIYF
v_gene: TRBV18; abundance: -; d_gene: TRBD1; j_gene: TRBJ1-2; CDR3nt: TGTGCCAGCTCACCACTACAGGGGGGAAACTATGGCTACACCTTC; CDR3aa: CASSPLQGGNYGYTF
v_gene: TRBV5-6; abundance: -; d_gene: -; j_gene: TRBJ1-3; CDR3nt: TGTGCCAGCAGCATCCGGGGGTCTGGTGGAAACACCATATATTTT; CDR3aa: CASSIRGSGGNTIYF
v_gene: TRBV6-5; abundance: -; d_gene: -; j_gene: TRBJ1-2; CDR3nt: TGTGCCAGCAGTTACTCGGGCGCAGACAACTATGGCTACACCTTC; CDR3aa: CASSYSGADNYGYTF
v_gene: TRBV6-6; abundance: -; d_gene: -; j_gene: TRBJ1-5; CDR3nt: TGTGCCAGCAGTTACCTAGTGGCAGCCAGTCAGCCCCAGCATTTT; CDR3aa: CASSYLVAASQPQHF
v_gene: TRBV3-1/TRBV3-2; abundance: few; d_gene: -; j_gene: TRBJ2-5; CDR3nt: TGTGCCAGCAGCCAAGTCAACTTGTTTGTGGTAGAGACCCAGTACTTC; CDR3aa: CASSQVNLFVVETQYF
v_gene: TRBV27; abundance: few; d_gene: TRBD1; j_gene: TRBJ1-5; CDR3nt: TGTGCCAGCAGTCGAACAGGGGGCGATCAGCCCCAGCATTTT; CDR3aa: CASSRTGGDQPQHF
v_gene: TRBV6-2/TRBV6-3; abundance: -; d_gene: -; j_gene: TRBJ2-3; CDR3nt: TGTGCCAGCAGTTACTCGGGGCGGGATACGCAGTATTTT; CDR3aa: CASSYSGRDTQYF
v_gene: TRBV18; abundance: -; d_gene: TRBD1; j_gene: TRBJ1-4; CDR3nt: TGTGCCAGCTCACCGGACAGGGGTAATGAAAAACTGTTTTTT; CDR3aa: CASSPDRGNEKLFF
v_gene: TRBV28; abundance: -; d_gene: TRBD1; j_gene: TRBJ1-5; CDR3nt: TGTGCCAGCAGCCCAGGGGGGAATCAGCCCCAGCATTTT; CDR3aa: CASSPGGNQPQHF
v_gene: TRBV28; abundance: once; d_gene: -; j_gene: TRBJ1-1; CDR3nt: TGTGCCAGCAGTCCCCGGTGGTTGGTTGGTCGAGCTTTCTTT; CDR3aa: CASSPRWLVGRAFF
v_gene: TRBV4-1; abundance: -; d_gene: -; j_gene: TRBJ1-5; CDR3nt: TGCGCCAGCAGCCAAGTCGGCCCCAGGGTCAATTTGCCCCAGCATTTT; CDR3aa: CASSQVGPRVNLPQHF
v_gene: TRBV29-1; abundance: -; d_gene: TRBD1; j_gene: TRBJ1-1; CDR3nt: TGCAGCGTTGGACAGGGGGCTAGTGGAGCTTTCTTT; CDR3aa: CSVGQGASGAFF
v_gene: TRBV7-2; abundance: once; d_gene: -; j_gene: TRBJ2-3; CDR3nt: TGTGCCAGCAGCTTGTACAGGGCCGGCTTAGATACGCAGTATTTT; CDR3aa: CASSLYRAGLDTQYF
v_gene: TRBV27; abundance: once; d_gene: TRBD1; j_gene: TRBJ1-4; CDR3nt: TGTGCCAGCAGTTTATGGCCCCCGGGACAGGGGGAAAAACTGTTTTTT; CDR3aa: CASSLWPPGQGEKLFF
v_gene: TRBV28; abundance: -; d_gene: -; j_gene: TRBJ2-3; CDR3nt: TGTGCCAGCAGCGAATCCAGAGATACGCAGTATTTT; CDR3aa: CASSESRDTQYF
v_gene: TRBV7-9; abundance: -; d_gene: -; j_gene: TRBJ1-5; CDR3nt: TGTGCCAGCAGCTTATCGGGGAATCAGCCCCAGCATTTT; CDR3aa: CASSLSGNQPQHF
v_gene: TRBV5-5; abundance: -; d_gene: -; j_gene: TRBJ1-6; CDR3nt: TGTGCCAGCAGCTTTCGTCCCCCGCAGAACCACATCGGGAATTCACCCCTCCACTTT; CDR3aa: CASSFRPPQNHIGNSPLHF
v_gene: TRBV7-2; abundance: -; d_gene: -; j_gene: TRBJ1-1; CDR3nt: TGTGCCAGCAGCCCAGGTGGGGCAATTTCTGAAGCTTTCTTT; CDR3aa: CASSPGGAISEAFF
v_gene: TRBV7-8; abundance: -; d_gene: -; j_gene: TRBJ2-3; CDR3nt: TGTGCCAGCAGTCCTGGGAGGTTTCCGTCTTCTCCCACAGATACGCAGTATTTT; CDR3aa: CASSPGRFPSSPTDTQYF
v_gene: TRBV30; abundance: -; d_gene: TRBD1; j_gene: TRBJ1-6; CDR3nt: TGTGCCTCCCGGGATAGGGACAGGCCTAATTCACCCCTCCACTTT; CDR3aa: CASRDRDRPNSPLHF
v_gene: TRBV6-1; abundance: -; d_gene: TRBD1; j_gene: TRBJ1-5; CDR3nt: TGTGCCAGCAGTGCGACAGGGGTTGTTGTGGGTCAGCCCCAGCATTTT; CDR3aa: CASSATGVVVGQPQHF
v_gene: TRBV4-1; abundance: -; d_gene: TRBD1; j_gene: TRBJ1-5; CDR3nt: TGCGCCAGCAGCCAAGAGGGACAGGGGGCTGCTCAGCCCCAGCATTTT; CDR3aa: CASSQEGQGAAQPQHF
v_gene: TRBV5-1; abundance: -; d_gene: -; j_gene: TRBJ2-3; CDR3nt: TGCGCCAGCAGCTTGGTTACAGGGTCGGATACGCAGTATTTT; CDR3aa: CASSLVTGSDTQYF
v_gene: TRBV6-5; abundance: -; d_gene: -; j_gene: TRBJ1-1; CDR3nt: TGTGCCAGCCGGCTACAGGGTGACACTGAAGCTTTCTTT; CDR3aa: CASRLQGDTEAFF
v_gene: TRBV28; abundance: -; d_gene: TRBD1; j_gene: TRBJ1-6; CDR3nt: TGTGCCAGCAGACCCCCGACAGGGCCCAATTCACCCCTCCACTTT; CDR3aa: CASRPPTGPNSPLHF
v_gene: TRBV18; abundance: once; d_gene: TRBD1; j_gene: TRBJ1-4; CDR3nt: TGTGCCAGCTCACTACGACAGGGAAGGGGAGAAAAACTGTTTTTT; CDR3aa: CASSLRQGRGEKLFF
v_gene: TRBV13; abundance: -; d_gene: -; j_gene: TRBJ2-3; CDR3nt: TGTGCCAGCAGCTTGACTAGCACAGATACGCAGTATTTT; CDR3aa: CASSLTSTDTQYF
v_gene: TRBV15; abundance: -; d_gene: TRBD2; j_gene: TRBJ2-2; CDR3nt: TGTGCCACCCGGACTAGCGGGGGGGCCGACACCGGGGAGCTGTTTTTT; CDR3aa: CATRTSGGADTGELFF
v_gene: TRBV5-1; abundance: -; d_gene: -; j_gene: TRBJ2-4; CDR3nt: TGCGCCAGCAGCCTCTATCAGGGCATTCAGTACTTC; CDR3aa: CASSLYQGIQYF
v_gene: TRBV7-3; abundance: -; d_gene: -; j_gene: TRBJ1-2; CDR3nt: TGTGCCAGCAGCTTAACCCCGGGACTAGGCGGCTACACCTTC; CDR3aa: CASSLTPGLGGYTF
v_gene: TRBV6-2/TRBV6-3; abundance: -; d_gene: TRBD1; j_gene: TRBJ1-2; CDR3nt: TGTGCCAGCAGCAGCAACCCCCGGGACAGGGGTGGCTATGGCTACACCTTC; CDR3aa: CASSSNPRDRGGYGYTF
v_gene: TRBV19; abundance: -; d_gene: -; j_gene: TRBJ2-7; CDR3nt: TGTGCCAGTAGTATAGTCGAGGGGGACGAGCAGTACTTC; CDR3aa: CASSIVEGDEQYF
v_gene: TRBV9; abundance: -; d_gene: TRBD2; j_gene: TRBJ2-2; CDR3nt: TGTGCCAGCAGCGTAGGTTACGGGGGGACCACCGGGGAGCTGTTTTTT; CDR3aa: CASSVGYGGTTGELFF
v_gene: TRBV5-4; abundance: -; d_gene: TRBD1; j_gene: TRBJ1-6; CDR3nt: TGTGCCAGCAGCCACAACTACAGGGGGCCGGATTCACCCCTCCACTTT; CDR3aa: CASSHNYRGPDSPLHF
v_gene: TRBV18; abundance: -; d_gene: TRBD1; j_gene: TRBJ2-1; CDR3nt: TGTGCCAGCTCGACCGGGACAGGTAGCTACAATGAGCAGTTCTTC; CDR3aa: CASSTGTGSYNEQFF
v_gene: TRBV6-5; abundance: -; d_gene: -; j_gene: TRBJ1-3; CDR3nt: TGTGCCAGCATATCGGCGGTAATAAGAAACACCATATATTTT; CDR3aa: CASISAVIRNTIYF
v_gene: TRBV7-8; abundance: -; d_gene: TRBD1; j_gene: TRBJ1-5; CDR3nt: TGTGCCAGCAAGACGACAGGGAACAGCAATCAGCCCCAGCATTTT; CDR3aa: CASKTTGNSNQPQHF
v_gene: TRBV9; abundance: -; d_gene: TRBD1; j_gene: TRBJ1-6; CDR3nt: TGTGCCAGCAGCGCCCGACAGGGGACCAATTCACCCCTCCACTTT; CDR3aa: CASSARQGTNSPLHF
v_gene: TRBV4-3; abundance: -; d_gene: TRBD2; j_gene: TRBJ2-3; CDR3nt: TGCGCCAGCAGCCAAGAAACTAGCGGGGGGATGGCAGATACGCAGTATTTT; CDR3aa: CASSQETSGGMADTQYF
v_gene: TRBV5-1; abundance: -; d_gene: -; j_gene: TRBJ1-2; CDR3nt: TGCGCCAGCAGCTTGGTGGCAGCTAACTATGGCTACACCTTC; CDR3aa: CASSLVAANYGYTF